Shown below are 17 T cell receptor beta chains from a single sample sequenced in a study of CD8 T cells in ankylosing spondylitis. TCRdb reanalysed the 5' RACE reads using MiXCR and keeps one entry per CDR3 protein. This table holds just under 350,000 distinct CDR3 sequences, approximately 14% found once. The sequencing sample was made of blood, either unsorted or a sorted T cell fraction (not recorded which). The origin of the receptors is a male donor with ankylosing spondylitis or in good health (not recorded which).

This clonotype was observed a handful of times. The gene calls are TRBV20-1 and TRBJ2-7, with D possibly being TRBD2 (6 bases). Germline values: CDR1 DFQATT, CDR2 SNEGSKA (reference sequence). The germline V and J ends were trimmed by 6 bases and 3 bases, with 12 bases remaining between them. This CDR3 region has 12 residues. The CDR3 reads CSAAAGRYEQYF. The CDR3 DNA sequence: TGCAGTGCAGCGGCGGGACGCTACGAGCAGTACTTC.

This clonotype was found many times. This rearrangement joins TRBV12-3 or TRBV12-4 to TRBJ1-2; D is uncertain. Trimming removed 8 bases at V and 4 bases at J, with 11 bases between. CDR3 size: 12 residues. DNA of the CDR3: TGTGCCAGCGGATTGGGAGGCTATGGCTACACCTTC. Protein sequence: CASGLGGYGYTF.

The CDR3 loop reads CSARGAGENQPQHF. In nucleotides, the CDR3 is TGCAGTGCTAGAGGAGCAGGGGAAAATCAGCCCCAGCATTTT. The chain combines TRBV20-1 with TRBJ1-5, with a tentative D call TRBD1 (6 bases). Germline assignment: CDR1 DFQATT and CDR2 SNEGSKA (reference sequence). V lost 1 base and J 4 bases, leaving 11 bases between the germline ends. The CDR3 has 14 amino acids.

This clonotype was seen more than once but under ten times. The junction departs from the called germline gene at one end, perhaps through a read error. The chain joins TRBV12-3 or TRBV12-4 to TRBJ2-7; D is possibly TRBD1 or TRBD2 (6 bases each). The CDR3 spans 12 residues. The CDR3 sequence is CASRDTGHGLLF. The DNA of the CDR3 is TGTGCCAGCAGAGACACAGGGCATGGACTACTCTTC.

The table lists this clonotype with a few counts. V usage is TRBV18 and J usage is TRBJ2-7; 9 bases line up with TRBD1. This CDR3 has 14 residues. Trimming cost V 3 bases and J 5 bases; bases outside gene matches: 5. Germline V gene lookup returns CDR1 KGHSH and CDR2 LQKENI. For the CDR3, the DNA is TGTGCCAGCTCACCTGCGGACAGGGGAAACGAGCAGTACTTC. This encodes CASSPADRGNEQYF.

This clonotype occurred a few times. The chain employs TRBV12-3 or TRBV12-4 and TRBJ1-3, with D hard to call. The CDR3 covers 12 residues. Deletions cut 6 bases from V and 6 bases from J, with 9 bases between. The CDR3 protein is CASRTVQNTIYF. The CDR3 nucleotides read TGTGCCAGCAGGACTGTTCAAAACACCATATATTTT.

This clonotype was counted many times. The chain combines TRBV7-9 with TRBJ1-1; the D gene is possibly TRBD1 (5 bases). The CDR3 spans 14 residues. Trimming stripped 6 bases from V and 3 bases from J, with 14 bases between. CDR1 is SEHNR and CDR2 is FQNEAQ in the germline V gene (reference sequence). The CDR3 loop is CASRILGVDTEAFF. The CDR3 DNA is TGTGCCAGCAGGATCTTAGGGGTCGACACTGAAGCTTTCTTT.

This chain connects TRBV18 to TRBJ2-7; TRBD1 or TRBD2 may be the D gene (5 bases each). The CDR3 is made up of 17 amino acids. V was trimmed by 4 bases and J by 6 bases, leaving 25 bases between them. In germline, CDR1 is KGHSH, CDR2 LQKENI. The CDR3 sequence is CASSLQGHPGPAGEQYF. In DNA, the CDR3 is TGTGCCAGCTCACTTCAAGGGCATCCGGGACCCGCTGGCGAGCAGTACTTC.

Many counts were recorded for this clonotype. This rearrangement joins TRBV9 to TRBJ2-3, with 13 bases that match TRBD2. J was trimmed by 4 bases and V by 3 bases; bases with no gene match: 8. CDR1 and CDR2 (germline): SGDLS, YYNGEE. The CDR3 consists of 17 residues. The CDR3 loop reads CASSGFLGTSGADTQYF. DNA for the CDR3: TGTGCCAGCAGCGGCTTCCTCGGGACTAGCGGGGCAGATACGCAGTATTTT.

The chain couples TRBV15 to TRBJ1-5, with D uncertain. Germline V gene data show CDR1 as LNHNV and CDR2 as YYDKDF (reference sequence). The ends were cut back, 3 bases at V and 5 bases at J, with 11 bases in the middle. The CDR3 has 14 residues. CDR3 nucleotide sequence: TGTGCCACCAGCAGGTTCTCTGGAGATCAGCCCCAGCATTTT. This sequence encodes CATSRFSGDQPQHF.

There are many counts of this clonotype. J is TRBJ1-6 and V is TRBV25-1; D might be TRBD1 (6 bases). The CDR3 totals 14 residues. V lost 2 bases and J 10 bases, leaving 12 bases between the germline ends. Germline assignment: CDR1 MGHDK and CDR2 SYGVNS. CDR3 in amino acids: CASSEGRGRSPLHF. In DNA, the CDR3 is TGTGCCAGCAGTGAAGGGCGGGGGCGGTCACCCCTCCACTTT.

This clonotype has a count of ten or more. V usage is TRBV3-1 and J usage is TRBJ2-5; no clear D. The germline gives CDR1 LGHDT, CDR2 YNNKEL (reference sequence). There are 16 residues in the CDR3. The V end was cut by 4 bases, the J end by 4 bases, with 19 bases between. For the CDR3, the DNA is TGTGCCAGCAGCCTCCTGGATAGGCCGGAACGAGAGACCCAGTACTTC. Its protein product is CASSLLDRPERETQYF.

The V gene is TRBV2, the J gene TRBJ2-5; a weak D match, TRBD1 (6 bases). The CDR3 is 17 residues long. V dropped 7 bases and J dropped 4 bases, with 25 bases sitting between them. Germline CDR1 reads SNHLY; CDR2 reads FYNNEI. The CDR3 is CASTTGRGQPMGETQYF. The CDR3 bases are TGTGCCAGCACCACTGGCCGGGGACAACCTATGGGAGAGACCCAGTACTTC.

This clonotype was seen only a few times. As DNA, the CDR3 is TGTGCCAGCAGAGTGTTCGGGGGCCCTCGAGATACGCAGTATTTT. Translating it yields CASRVFGGPRDTQYF. The rearrangement links TRBV7-2 to TRBJ2-3; TRBD1 or TRBD2 may be the D gene (6 bases each). The germline V gene encodes CDR1 SGHTA and CDR2 FQGNSA. The CDR3 consists of 15 residues. V lost 6 bases and J 5 bases, leaving 18 bases between the germline ends.

This clonotype has more than one count but fewer than ten. V gene TRBV19 combines with J gene TRBJ1-5; 8 bases are shared with TRBD1. CDR3 length: 17 amino acids. With 5 bases clipped from V and 2 bases from J, the junction kept 11 bases outside the gene matches. Germline V lookup: CDR1 LNHDA, CDR2 SQIVND (reference sequence). CDR3 sequence reads: CASSAPRQGLRNQPQHF. Here the CDR3 DNA reads TGTGCCAGTAGTGCCCCGAGACAGGGGCTCCGCAATCAGCCCCAGCATTTT. Supplemented by reference TRBV19 and TRBJ1-5, the full variable domain reads DGGITQSPKYLFRKEGQNVTLSCEQNLNHDAMYWYRQDPGQGLRLIYYSQIVNDFQKGDIAEGYSVSREKKESFPLTVTSAQKNPTAFYLCASSAPRQGLRNQPQHFGDGTRLSIL.

The rearrangement uses TRBV3-1 and TRBJ1-5; D is unclear. CDR3 length equals 15 residues. V dropped 0 bases and J dropped 7 bases, with 13 bases sitting between them. Germline CDR1 is LGHDT and CDR2 is YNNKEL (reference sequence). The CDR3 sequence is CASSQDYGKEQPQHF. CDR3 bases: TGTGCCAGCAGCCAAGATTACGGGAAGGAGCAGCCCCAGCATTTT.

There are a few counts of this clonotype. The chain joins TRBV6-1 to TRBJ1-1; weak D call: TRBD1 (6 bases). CDR3 length equals 11 residues. V gave up 6 bases and J gave up 8 bases, with 10 bases separating them. Looked up from germline, CDR1 is MNHNS and CDR2 is SASEGT. CDR3 bases: TGTGCCAGCAGGGAGGGGGTGGAAGCTTTCTTT. Translation: CASREGVEAFF.